Sequencing of this TCR beta chain was carried out in a study of blood T cell repertoires in COVID-19. Measured with immunoSEQ multiplex PCR; TCRdb has only the in-frame clones, and not every one. The sample carries 250,000 to 300,000 clones, roughly 90% recorded once. Self-reported history from a screening survey and questionnaire set each donor's cohort. CDR3 size: 13 residues. Germline lookup yields CDR1 SGHRS and CDR2 YFSETQ. V was pared by 0 bases and J by 6 bases, with 9 bases between. The J gene is TRBJ1-2, the V gene TRBV5-1; D is ambiguous. The sample taken for sequencing was PBMCs or T cells enriched from blood (not recorded which). The TCR originated in a woman in her twenties or thirties who had recovered from COVID-19. Here the CDR3 DNA reads TGCGCCAGCAGCTTGGACAGAAGCAATGGCTACACCTTC. Protein: CASSLDRSNGYTF.